This T cell receptor (beta chain) was recorded in a study of T cell changes during pregnancy in multiple sclerosis. Some clones are missing from TCRdb's copy, which holds only in-frame ones; the method was immunoSEQ multiplex PCR. The table shows around 60,000 clones, with roughly 93% occurring only once. J gave up 6 bases and V 4 bases, and 12 bases lay outside the gene matches. The CDR3 extends over 15 amino acids. CDR1 and CDR2 (germline): KGHSH, LQKENI. This TCR was sampled from a female donor with multiple sclerosis, enrolled in a pregnancy study. V usage is TRBV18 and J usage is TRBJ2-7; 7 positions agree with TRBD1. The sample here was peripheral blood, taken after pregnancy. CDR3 sequence reads: CASSRGTGTVGEQYF. The CDR3, as DNA: TGTGCCAGCTCACGCGGAACCGGGACAGTCGGCGAGCAGTACTTC.